This T cell receptor beta chain was recovered during a study of cytomegalovirus exposure and HLA in healthy donors. Primers included in the PCR were 60 Vbeta and 13 Jbeta primers. Source study methods: Around 76 million unique TCR beta chains, 10 million to 14 million shared, were counted in a later analysis. Measured with immunoSEQ multiplex PCR; TCRdb has only the in-frame clones, and not every one. The V and J calls and clone size are taken from that table; D and trimming were inferred from the DNA. Of more than 100,000 clones in the sample, around 82% were seen once. Remarks on this clone: As yet, its antigen is unknown.

This CDR3 has 16 residues. Deletions cut 1 base from V and 0 bases from J, with 11 bases between. Germline loops: CDR1 LNHDA, CDR2 SQIVND (reference sequence). It was healthy bone marrow donors who served as donors. General study findings and limits: Most of the CMV-associated TCR beta chains (in a later analysis) appeared to be HLA-restricted. The productive fraction for most TCR beta V segments was about 90% or about 30% in an earlier analysis.

The V and J genes are TRBV19 and TRBJ2-3, with D maybe TRBD1 (6 bases). The sequenced material came from PBMCs. The receptor was isolated from a woman under 30 in good health and CMV-seropositive. DNA for the CDR3: TGTGCCAGTAGTATAGCACCAGGGGCTAGCACAGATACGCAGTATTTT. Translating gives CASSIAPGASTDTQYF.